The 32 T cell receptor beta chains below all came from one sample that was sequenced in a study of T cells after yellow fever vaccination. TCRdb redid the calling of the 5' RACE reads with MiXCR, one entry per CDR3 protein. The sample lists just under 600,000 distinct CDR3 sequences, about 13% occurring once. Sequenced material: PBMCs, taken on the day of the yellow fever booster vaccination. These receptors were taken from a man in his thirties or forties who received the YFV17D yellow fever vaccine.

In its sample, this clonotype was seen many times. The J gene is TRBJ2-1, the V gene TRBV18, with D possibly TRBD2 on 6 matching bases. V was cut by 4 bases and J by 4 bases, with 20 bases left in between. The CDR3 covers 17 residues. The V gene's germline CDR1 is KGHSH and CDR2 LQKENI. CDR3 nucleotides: TGTGCCAGCTCACTTGTAGGGTCAGCTAGCGCTTACAATGAGCAGTTCTTC. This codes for CASSLVGSASAYNEQFF. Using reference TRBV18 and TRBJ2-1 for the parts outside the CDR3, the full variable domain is NAGVMQNPRHLVRRRGQEARLRCSPMKGHSHVYWYRQLPEEGLKFMVYLQKENIIDESGMPKERFSAEFPKEGPSILRIQQVVRGDSAAYFCASSLVGSASAYNEQFFGPGTRLTVL.

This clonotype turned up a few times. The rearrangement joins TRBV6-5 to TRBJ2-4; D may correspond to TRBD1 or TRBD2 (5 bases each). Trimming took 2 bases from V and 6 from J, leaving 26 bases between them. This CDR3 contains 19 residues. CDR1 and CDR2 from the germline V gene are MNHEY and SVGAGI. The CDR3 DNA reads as TGTGCCAGCAGTTACAGCCCACCAGCCGGGACCCAACGGGGAAACATTCAGTACTTC. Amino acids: CASSYSPPAGTQRGNIQYF.

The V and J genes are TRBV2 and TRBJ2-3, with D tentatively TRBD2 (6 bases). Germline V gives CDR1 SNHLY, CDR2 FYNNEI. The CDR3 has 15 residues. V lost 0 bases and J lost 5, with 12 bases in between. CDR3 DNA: TGTGCCAGCAGTGAAGCGCGGAGGGAAAAAGATACGCAGTATTTT. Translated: CASSEARREKDTQYF.

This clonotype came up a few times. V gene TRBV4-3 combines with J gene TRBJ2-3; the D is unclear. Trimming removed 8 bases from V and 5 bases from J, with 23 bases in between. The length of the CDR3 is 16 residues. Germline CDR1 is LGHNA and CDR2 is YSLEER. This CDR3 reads CASSPTTAGSGDTQYF. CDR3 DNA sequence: TGCGCCAGCTCCCCTACGACCGCCGGTAGTGGAGATACGCAGTATTTT.

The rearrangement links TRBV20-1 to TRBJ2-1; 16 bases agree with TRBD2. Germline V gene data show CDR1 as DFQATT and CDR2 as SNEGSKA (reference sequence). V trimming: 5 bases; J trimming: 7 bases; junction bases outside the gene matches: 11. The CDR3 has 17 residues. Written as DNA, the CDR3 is TGCAGTGCTGCCGCCGGGGGACTAGCGGGAGGGGGGAATGAGCAGTTCTTC. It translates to CSAAAGGLAGGGNEQFF.

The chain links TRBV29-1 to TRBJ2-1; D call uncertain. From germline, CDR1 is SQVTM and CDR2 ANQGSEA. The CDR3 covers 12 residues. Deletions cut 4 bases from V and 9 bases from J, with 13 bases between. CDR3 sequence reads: CSVGIALSEQFF. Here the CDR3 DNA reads TGCAGCGTTGGGATAGCCCTTAGTGAGCAGTTCTTC.

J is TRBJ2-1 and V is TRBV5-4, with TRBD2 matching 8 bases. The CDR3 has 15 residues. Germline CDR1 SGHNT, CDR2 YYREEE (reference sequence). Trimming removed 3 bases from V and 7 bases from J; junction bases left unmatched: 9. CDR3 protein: CASSSGSGVLNEQFF. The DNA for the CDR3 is TGTGCCAGCAGCTCGGGTAGCGGGGTTTTAAATGAGCAGTTCTTC.

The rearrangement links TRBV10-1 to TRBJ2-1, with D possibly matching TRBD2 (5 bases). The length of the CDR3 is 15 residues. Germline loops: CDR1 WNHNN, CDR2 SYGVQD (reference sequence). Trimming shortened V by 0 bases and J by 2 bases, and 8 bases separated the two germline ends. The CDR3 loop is CASSESRAPYNEQFF. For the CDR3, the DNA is TGCGCCAGCAGTGAGTCGAGGGCCCCCTACAATGAGCAGTTCTTC.

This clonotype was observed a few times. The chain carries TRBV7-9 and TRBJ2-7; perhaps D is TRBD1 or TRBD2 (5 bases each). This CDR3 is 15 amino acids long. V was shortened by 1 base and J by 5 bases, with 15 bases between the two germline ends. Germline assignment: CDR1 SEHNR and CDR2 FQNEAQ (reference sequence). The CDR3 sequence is CASSLVSPGRDEQYF. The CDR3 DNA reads TGTGCCAGCAGCTTAGTCAGCCCGGGACGGGACGAGCAGTACTTC. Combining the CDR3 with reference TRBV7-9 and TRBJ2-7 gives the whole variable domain DTGVSQNPRHKITKRGQNVTFRCDPISEHNRLYWYRQTLGQGPEFLTYFQNEAQLEKSRLLSDRFSAERPKGSFSTLEIQRTEQGDSAMYLCASSLVSPGRDEQYFGPGTRLTVT.

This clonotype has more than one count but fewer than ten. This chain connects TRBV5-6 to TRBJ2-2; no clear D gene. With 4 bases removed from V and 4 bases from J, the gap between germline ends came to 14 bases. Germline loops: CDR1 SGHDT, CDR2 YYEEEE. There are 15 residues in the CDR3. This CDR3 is CASSPGWATTGELFF. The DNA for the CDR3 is TGTGCCAGCAGCCCCGGCTGGGCAACCACCGGGGAGCTGTTTTTT.

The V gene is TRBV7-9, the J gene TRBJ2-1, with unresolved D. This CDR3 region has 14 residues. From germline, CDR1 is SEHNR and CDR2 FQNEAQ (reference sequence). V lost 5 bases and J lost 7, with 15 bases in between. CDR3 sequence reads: CASSAPLGANEQFF. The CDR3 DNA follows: TGTGCCAGCAGCGCTCCTTTGGGCGCGAATGAGCAGTTCTTC.

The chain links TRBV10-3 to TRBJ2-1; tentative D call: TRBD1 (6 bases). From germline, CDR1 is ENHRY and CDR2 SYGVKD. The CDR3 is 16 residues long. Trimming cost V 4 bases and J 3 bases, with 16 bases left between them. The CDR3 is CAISGNYRDNYNEQFF. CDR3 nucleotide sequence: TGTGCCATCAGTGGAAACTACCGGGACAACTACAATGAGCAGTTCTTC.

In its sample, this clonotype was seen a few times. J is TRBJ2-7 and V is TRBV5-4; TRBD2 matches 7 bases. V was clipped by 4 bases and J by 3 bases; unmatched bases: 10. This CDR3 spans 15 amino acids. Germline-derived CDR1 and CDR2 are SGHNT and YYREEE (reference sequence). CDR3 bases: TGTGCCAGCAGCCGGTCGGGAGGCTTCGGCTACGAGCAGTACTTC. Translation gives CASSRSGGFGYEQYF.

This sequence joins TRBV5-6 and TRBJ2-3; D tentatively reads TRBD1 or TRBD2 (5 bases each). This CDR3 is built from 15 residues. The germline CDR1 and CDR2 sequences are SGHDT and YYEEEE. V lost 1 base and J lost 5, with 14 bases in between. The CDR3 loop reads CASSLIGAEGDTQYF. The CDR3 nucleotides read TGTGCCAGCAGCTTGATCGGGGCCGAAGGAGATACGCAGTATTTT.

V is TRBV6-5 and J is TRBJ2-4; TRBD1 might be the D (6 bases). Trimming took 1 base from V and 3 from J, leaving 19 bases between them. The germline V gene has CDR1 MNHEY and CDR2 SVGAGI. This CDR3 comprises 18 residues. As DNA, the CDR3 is TGTGCCAGCAGTTACTTCTCCAGCCGGACAGATTTCAAAAACATTCAGTACTTC. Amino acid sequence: CASSYFSSRTDFKNIQYF.

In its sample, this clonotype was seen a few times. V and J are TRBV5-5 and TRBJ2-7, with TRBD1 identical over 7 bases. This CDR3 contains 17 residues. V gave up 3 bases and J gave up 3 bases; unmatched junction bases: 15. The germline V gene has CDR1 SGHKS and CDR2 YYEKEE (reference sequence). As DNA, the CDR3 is TGTGCCAGCAGCTGGACCGAGTATTACAGGGGATACTACGAGCAGTACTTC. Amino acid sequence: CASSWTEYYRGYYEQYF. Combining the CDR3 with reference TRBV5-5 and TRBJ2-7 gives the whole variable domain DAGVTQSPTHLIKTRGQQVTLRCSPISGHKSVSWYQQVLGQGPQFIFQYYEKEERGRGNFPDRFSARQFPNYSSELNVNALLLGDSALYLCASSWTEYYRGYYEQYFGPGTRLTVT.

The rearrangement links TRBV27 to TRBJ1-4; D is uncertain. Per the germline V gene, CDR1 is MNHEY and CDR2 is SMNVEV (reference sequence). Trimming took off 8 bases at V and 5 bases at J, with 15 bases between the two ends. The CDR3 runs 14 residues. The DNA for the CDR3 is TGTGCCAGCTCCACACGGGTGGGGAATGAAAAACTGTTTTTT. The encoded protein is CASSTRVGNEKLFF.

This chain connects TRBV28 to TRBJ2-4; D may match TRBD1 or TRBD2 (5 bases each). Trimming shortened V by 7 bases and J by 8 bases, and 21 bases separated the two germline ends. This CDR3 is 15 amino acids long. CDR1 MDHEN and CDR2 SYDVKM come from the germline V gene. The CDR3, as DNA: TGTGCCAGCAACAGCCTCTACACCGGGGCGGACATTCAGTACTTC. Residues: CASNSLYTGADIQYF.

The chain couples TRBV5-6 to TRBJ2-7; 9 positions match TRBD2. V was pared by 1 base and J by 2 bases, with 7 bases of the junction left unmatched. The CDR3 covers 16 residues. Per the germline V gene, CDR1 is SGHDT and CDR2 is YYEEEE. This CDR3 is CASSLFQLAGTYEQYF. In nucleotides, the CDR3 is TGTGCCAGCAGCTTGTTCCAGCTAGCGGGAACCTACGAGCAGTACTTC.

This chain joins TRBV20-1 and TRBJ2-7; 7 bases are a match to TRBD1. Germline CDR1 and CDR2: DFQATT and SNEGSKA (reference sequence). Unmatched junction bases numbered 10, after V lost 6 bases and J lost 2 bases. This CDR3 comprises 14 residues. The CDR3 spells CSATDRKITYEQYF. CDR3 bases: TGCAGTGCAACGGACAGGAAAATAACCTACGAGCAGTACTTC.

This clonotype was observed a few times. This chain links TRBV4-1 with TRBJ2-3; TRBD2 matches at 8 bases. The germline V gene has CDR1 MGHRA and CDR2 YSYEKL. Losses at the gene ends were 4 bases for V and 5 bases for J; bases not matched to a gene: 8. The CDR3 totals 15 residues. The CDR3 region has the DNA TGCGCCAGCAGCCTGGGGGCAGCGGGAGTAGATACGCAGTATTTT. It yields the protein CASSLGAAGVDTQYF.

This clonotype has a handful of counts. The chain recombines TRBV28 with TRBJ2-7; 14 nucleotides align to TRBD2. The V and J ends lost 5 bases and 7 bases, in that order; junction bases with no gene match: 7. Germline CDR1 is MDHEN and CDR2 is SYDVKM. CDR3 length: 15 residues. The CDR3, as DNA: TGTGCCAGCAGTGTTGGGACTAGCGGGAGAGTTGAGCAGTACTTC. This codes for CASSVGTSGRVEQYF.

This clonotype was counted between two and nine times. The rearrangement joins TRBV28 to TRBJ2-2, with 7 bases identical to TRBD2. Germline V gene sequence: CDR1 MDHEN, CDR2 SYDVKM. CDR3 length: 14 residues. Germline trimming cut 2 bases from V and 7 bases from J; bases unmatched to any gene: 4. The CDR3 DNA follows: TGTGCCAGCAGTTTAGCGGGAGCCCTCGGGGAGCTGTTTTTT. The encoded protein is CASSLAGALGELFF.

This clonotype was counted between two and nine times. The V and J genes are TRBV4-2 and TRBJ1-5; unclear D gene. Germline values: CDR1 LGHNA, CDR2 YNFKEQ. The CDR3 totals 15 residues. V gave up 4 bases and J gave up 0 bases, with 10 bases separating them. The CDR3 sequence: CASSLTPVSNQPQHF. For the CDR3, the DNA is TGTGCCAGCAGCCTAACCCCGGTTAGCAATCAGCCCCAGCATTTT.

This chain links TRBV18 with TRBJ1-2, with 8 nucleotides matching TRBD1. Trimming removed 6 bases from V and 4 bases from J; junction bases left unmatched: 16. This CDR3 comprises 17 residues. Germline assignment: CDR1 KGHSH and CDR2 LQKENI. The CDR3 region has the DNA TGTGCCAGCTCTAAGACAGGGGCCGGCGAGTATGGCTATGGCTACACCTTC. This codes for CASSKTGAGEYGYGYTF.

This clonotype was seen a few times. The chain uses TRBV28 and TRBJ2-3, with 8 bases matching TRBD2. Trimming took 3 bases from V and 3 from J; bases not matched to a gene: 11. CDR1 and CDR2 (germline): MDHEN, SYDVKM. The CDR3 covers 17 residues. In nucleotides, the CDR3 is TGTGCCAGCAGTTTTTGGGGGTCCCAGCGGGAGACAGATACGCAGTATTTT. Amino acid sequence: CASSFWGSQRETDTQYF.

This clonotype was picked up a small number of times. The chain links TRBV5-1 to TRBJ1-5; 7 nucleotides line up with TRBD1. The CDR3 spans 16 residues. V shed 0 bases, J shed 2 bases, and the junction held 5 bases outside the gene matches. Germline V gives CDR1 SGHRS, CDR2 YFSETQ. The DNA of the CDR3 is TGCGCCAGCAGCTTGGAGGGGGCTACGGGCAATCAGCCCCAGCATTTT. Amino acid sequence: CASSLEGATGNQPQHF. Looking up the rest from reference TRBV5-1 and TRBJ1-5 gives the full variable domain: KAGVTQTPRYLIKTRGQQVTLSCSPISGHRSVSWYQQTPGQGLQFLFEYFSETQRNKGNFPGRFSGRQFSNSRSEMNVSTLELGDSALYLCASSLEGATGNQPQHFGDGTRLSIL.

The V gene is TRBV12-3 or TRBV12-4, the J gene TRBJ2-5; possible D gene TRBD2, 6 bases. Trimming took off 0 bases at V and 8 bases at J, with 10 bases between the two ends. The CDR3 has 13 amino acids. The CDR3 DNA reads TGTGCCAGCAGTTTAGCGCGGGCGGGAACCCAGTACTTC. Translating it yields CASSLARAGTQYF.

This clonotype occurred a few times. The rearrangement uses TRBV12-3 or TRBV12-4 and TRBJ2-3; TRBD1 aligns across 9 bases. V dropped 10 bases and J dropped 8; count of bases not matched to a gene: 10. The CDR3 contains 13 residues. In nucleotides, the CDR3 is TGTGCCACCCTCAGACAGGGGGACTTTACGCAGTATTTT. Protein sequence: CATLRQGDFTQYF.

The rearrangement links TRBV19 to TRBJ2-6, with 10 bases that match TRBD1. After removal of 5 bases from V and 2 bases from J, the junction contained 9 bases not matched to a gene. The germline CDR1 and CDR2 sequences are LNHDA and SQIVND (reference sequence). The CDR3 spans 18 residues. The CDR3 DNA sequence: TGTGCCAGTAGTCTCTCTTCGGGACAGGGGACTGGGGCCAACGTCCTGACTTTC. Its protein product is CASSLSSGQGTGANVLTF.

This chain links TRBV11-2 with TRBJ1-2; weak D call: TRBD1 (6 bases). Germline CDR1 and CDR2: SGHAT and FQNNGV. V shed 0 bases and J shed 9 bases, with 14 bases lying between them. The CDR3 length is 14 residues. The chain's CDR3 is CASSLDRGQNSYTF. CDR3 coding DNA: TGTGCCAGCAGCTTAGATCGGGGACAAAATAGCTACACCTTC.

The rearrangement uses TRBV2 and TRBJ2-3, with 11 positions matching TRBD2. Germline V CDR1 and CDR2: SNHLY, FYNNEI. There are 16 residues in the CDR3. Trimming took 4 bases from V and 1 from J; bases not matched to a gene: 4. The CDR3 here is CASSVSGRVGTDTQYF. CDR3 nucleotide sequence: TGTGCCAGCAGTGTTAGCGGGAGGGTCGGCACAGATACGCAGTATTTT.